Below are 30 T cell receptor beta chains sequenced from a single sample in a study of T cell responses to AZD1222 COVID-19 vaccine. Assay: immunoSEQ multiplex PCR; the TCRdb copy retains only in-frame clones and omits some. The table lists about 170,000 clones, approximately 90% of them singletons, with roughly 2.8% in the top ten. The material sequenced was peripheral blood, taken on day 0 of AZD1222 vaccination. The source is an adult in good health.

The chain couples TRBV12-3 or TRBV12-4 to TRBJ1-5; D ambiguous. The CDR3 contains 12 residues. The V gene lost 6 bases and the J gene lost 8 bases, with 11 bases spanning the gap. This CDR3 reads CASRLWEEPQHF. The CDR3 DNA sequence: TGTGCCAGCAGACTTTGGGAGGAGCCCCAGCATTTT.

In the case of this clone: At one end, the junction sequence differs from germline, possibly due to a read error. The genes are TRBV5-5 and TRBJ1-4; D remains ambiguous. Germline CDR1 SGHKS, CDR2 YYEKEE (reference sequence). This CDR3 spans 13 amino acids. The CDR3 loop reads CASSLATNEKLFF. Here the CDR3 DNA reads TGTGCCAGCAGCTTGGCAACCAATGAAAAACTGTTTTTT.

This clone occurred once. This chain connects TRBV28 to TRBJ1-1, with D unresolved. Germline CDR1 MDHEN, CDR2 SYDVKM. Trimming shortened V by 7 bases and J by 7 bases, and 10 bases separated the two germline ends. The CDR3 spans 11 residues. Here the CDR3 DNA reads TGTGCCAGCAATGCCCCGGGTGAAGCTTTCTTT. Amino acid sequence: CASNAPGEAFF.

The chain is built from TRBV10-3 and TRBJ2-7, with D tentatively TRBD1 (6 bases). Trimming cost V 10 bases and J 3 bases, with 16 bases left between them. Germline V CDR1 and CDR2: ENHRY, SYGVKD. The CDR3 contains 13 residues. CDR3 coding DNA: TGTGCCACCAACCGGGACAATGGCTACGAGCAGTACTTC. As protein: CATNRDNGYEQYF.

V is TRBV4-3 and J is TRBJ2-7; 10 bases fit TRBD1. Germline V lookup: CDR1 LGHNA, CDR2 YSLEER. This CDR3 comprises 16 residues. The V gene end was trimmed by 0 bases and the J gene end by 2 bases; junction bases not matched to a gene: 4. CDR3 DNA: TGCGCCAGCAGCCAAGATGGGACAGGGGACACCTACGAGCAGTACTTC. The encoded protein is CASSQDGTGDTYEQYF.

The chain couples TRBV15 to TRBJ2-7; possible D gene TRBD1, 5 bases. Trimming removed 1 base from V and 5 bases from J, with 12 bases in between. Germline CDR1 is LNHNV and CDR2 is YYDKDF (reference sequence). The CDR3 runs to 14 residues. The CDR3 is CATSRVARVDEQYF. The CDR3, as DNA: TGTGCCACCAGCAGAGTGGCCAGGGTGGACGAGCAGTACTTC. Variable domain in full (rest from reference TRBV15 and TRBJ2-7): DAMVIQNPRYQVTQFGKPVTLSCSQTLNHNVMYWYQQKSSQAPKLLFHYYDKDFNNEADTPDNFQSRRPNTSFCFLDIRSPGLGDTAMYLCATSRVARVDEQYFGPGTRLTVT.

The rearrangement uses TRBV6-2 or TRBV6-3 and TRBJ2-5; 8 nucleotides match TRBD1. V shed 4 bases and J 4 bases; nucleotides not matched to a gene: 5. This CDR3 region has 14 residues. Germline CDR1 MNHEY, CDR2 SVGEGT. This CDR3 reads CASSSGTGRETQYF. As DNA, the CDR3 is TGTGCCAGCAGTTCTGGGACAGGTAGAGAGACCCAGTACTTC.

The CDR3 protein is CASSPVGGISSYEQYF. CDR3 bases: TGCGCCAGCAGTCCAGTCGGTGGGATATCCTCCTACGAGCAGTACTTC. The chain uses TRBV10-2 and TRBJ2-7; no clear D gene. The CDR3 has 16 amino acids. Germline CDR1 is WSHSY and CDR2 is SAAADI. Trimming took 5 bases from V and 0 from J, leaving 17 bases between them.

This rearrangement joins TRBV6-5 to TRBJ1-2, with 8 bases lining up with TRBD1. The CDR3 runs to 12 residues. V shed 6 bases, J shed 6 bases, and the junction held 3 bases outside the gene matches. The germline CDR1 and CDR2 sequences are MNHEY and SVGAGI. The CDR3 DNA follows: TGTGCCAGCAGGATACAGGGGGATGGCTACACCTTC. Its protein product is CASRIQGDGYTF.

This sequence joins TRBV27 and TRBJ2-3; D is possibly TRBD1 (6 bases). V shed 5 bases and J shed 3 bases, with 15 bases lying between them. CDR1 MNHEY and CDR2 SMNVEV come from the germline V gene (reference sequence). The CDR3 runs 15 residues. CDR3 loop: CASSITGWHTDTQYF. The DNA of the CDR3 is TGTGCCAGCAGTATTACAGGGTGGCATACAGATACGCAGTATTTT.

CDR3 nucleotide sequence: TGTGCCATCAGGGACTCCCCCGACAGGTCCGGGGAGCTGTTTTTT. Residues: CAIRDSPDRSGELFF. This chain links TRBV10-3 with TRBJ2-2, with D possibly matching TRBD1 (6 bases). The ends were cut back, 6 bases at V and 6 bases at J, with 17 bases in the middle. The CDR3 runs to 15 residues. Germline V CDR1 and CDR2: ENHRY, SYGVKD.

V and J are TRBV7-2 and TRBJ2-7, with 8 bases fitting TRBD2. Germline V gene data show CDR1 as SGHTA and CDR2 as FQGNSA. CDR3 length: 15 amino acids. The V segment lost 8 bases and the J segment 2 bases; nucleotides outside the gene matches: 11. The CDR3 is CASCYLAGLAYEQYF. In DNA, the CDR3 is TGTGCCAGCTGTTACTTAGCGGGACTTGCCTACGAGCAGTACTTC.

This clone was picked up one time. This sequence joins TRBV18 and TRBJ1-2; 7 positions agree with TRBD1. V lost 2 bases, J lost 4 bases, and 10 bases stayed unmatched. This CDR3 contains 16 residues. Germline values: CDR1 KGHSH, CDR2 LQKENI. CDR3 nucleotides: TGTGCCAGCTCACCAAACGCTGACAGGGCGCCCTATGGCTACACCTTC. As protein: CASSPNADRAPYGYTF.

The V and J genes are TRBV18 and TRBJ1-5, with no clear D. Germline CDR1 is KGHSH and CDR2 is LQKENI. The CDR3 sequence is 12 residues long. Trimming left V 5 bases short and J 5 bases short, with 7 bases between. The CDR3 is CASSDFDQPQHF. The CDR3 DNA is TGTGCCAGCTCAGACTTCGATCAGCCCCAGCATTTT. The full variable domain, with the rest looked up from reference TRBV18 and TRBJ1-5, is NAGVMQNPRHLVRRRGQEARLRCSPMKGHSHVYWYRQLPEEGLKFMVYLQKENIIDESGMPKERFSAEFPKEGPSILRIQQVVRGDSAAYFCASSDFDQPQHFGDGTRLSIL.

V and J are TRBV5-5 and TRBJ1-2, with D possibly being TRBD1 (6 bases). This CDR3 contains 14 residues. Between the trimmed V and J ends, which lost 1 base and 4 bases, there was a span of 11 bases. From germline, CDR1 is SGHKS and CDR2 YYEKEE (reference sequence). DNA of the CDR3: TGTGCCAGCAGCTTGCTTGGGACACTCTATGGCTACACCTTC. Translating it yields CASSLLGTLYGYTF.

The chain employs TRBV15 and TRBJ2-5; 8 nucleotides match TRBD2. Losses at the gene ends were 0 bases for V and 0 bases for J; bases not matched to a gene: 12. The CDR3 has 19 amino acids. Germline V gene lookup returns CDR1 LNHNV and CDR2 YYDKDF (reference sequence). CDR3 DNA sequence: TGTGCCACCAGCAGAGATTTAGGGATAGCGGGGTCTCACCAAGAGACCCAGTACTTC. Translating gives CATSRDLGIAGSHQETQYF.

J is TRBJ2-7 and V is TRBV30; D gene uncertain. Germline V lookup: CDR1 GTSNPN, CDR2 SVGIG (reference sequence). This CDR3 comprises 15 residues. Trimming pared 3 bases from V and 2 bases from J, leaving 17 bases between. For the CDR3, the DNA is TGTGCCTGGAGAAAAGGTGGCCCACCCCCCTACGAGCAGTACTTC. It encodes CAWRKGGPPPYEQYF.

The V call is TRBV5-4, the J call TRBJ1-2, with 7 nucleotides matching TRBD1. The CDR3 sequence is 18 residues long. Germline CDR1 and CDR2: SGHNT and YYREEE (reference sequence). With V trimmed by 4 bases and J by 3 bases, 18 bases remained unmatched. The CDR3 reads CASSPRGDRDAKDYGYTF. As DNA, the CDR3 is TGTGCCAGCAGCCCACGTGGAGACAGGGACGCGAAGGACTATGGCTACACCTTC.

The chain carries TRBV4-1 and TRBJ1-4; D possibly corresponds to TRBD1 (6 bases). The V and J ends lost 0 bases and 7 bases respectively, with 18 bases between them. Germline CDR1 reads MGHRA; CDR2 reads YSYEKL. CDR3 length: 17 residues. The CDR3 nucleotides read TGCGCCAGCAGCCAAGAAGCCGTCCACCAAGGGGGTGAAAAACTGTTTTTT. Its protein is CASSQEAVHQGGEKLFF.

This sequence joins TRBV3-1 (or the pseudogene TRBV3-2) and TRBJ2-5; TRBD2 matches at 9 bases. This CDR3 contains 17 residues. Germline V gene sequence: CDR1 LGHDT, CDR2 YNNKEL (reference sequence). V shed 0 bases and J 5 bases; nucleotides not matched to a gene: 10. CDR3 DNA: TGTGCCAGCAGCCAAGATCTCGAGCGGGGGGTTCTTGAGACCCAGTACTTC. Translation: CASSQDLERGVLETQYF.

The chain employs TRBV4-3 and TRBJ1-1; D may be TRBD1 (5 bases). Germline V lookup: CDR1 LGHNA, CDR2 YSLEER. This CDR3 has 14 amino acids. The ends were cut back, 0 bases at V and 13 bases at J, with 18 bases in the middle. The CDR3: CASSQDGYRDARFF. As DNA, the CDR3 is TGCGCCAGCAGCCAAGACGGGTATAGGGACGCTCGTTTCTTT.

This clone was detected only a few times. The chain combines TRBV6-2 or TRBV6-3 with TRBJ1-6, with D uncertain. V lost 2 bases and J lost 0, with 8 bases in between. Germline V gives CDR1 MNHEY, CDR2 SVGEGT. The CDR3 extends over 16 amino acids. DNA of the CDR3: TGTGCCAGCAGTTACGGGTCCCGCTCCTATAATTCACCCCTCCACTTT. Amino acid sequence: CASSYGSRSYNSPLHF.

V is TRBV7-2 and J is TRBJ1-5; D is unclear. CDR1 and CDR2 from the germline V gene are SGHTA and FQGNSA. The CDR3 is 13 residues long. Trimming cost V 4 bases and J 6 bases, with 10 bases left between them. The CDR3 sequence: CASSSHNSQPQHF. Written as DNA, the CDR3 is TGTGCCAGCAGCTCCCACAACAGTCAGCCCCAGCATTTT.

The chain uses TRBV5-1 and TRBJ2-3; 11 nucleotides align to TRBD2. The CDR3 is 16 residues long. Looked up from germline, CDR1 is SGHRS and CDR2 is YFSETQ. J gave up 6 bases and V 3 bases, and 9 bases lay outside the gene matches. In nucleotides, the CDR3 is TGCGCCAGCAGCTCTAGCGGGGGGACCCGCGTGGATACGCAGTATTTT. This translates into CASSSSGGTRVDTQYF.

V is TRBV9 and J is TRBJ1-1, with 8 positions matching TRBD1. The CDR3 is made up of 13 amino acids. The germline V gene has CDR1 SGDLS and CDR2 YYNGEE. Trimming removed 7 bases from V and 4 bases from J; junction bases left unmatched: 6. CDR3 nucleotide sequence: TGTGCCAGCTCCCAGGGGGCGCCCACTGAAGCTTTCTTT. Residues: CASSQGAPTEAFF.

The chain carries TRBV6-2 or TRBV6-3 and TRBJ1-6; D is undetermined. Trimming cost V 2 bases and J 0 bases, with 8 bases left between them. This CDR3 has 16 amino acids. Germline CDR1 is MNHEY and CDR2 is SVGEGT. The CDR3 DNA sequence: TGTGCCAGCAGTTACACCGAGAGCTCCTATAATTCACCCCTCCACTTT. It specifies CASSYTESSYNSPLHF.

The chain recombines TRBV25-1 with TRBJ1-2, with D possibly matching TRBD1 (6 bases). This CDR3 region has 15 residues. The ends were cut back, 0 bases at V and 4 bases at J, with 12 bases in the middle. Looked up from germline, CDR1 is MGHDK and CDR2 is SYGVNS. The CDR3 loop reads CASSEYSGARYGYTF. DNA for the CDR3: TGTGCCAGCAGTGAATATTCGGGGGCTCGCTATGGCTACACCTTC.

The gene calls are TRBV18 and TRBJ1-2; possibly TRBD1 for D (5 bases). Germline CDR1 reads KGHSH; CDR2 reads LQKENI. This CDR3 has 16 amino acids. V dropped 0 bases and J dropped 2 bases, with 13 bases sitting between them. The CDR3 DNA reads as TGTGCCAGCTCACCACCCCGGGGGGGGATGAACTATGGCTACACCTTC. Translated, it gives CASSPPRGGMNYGYTF.

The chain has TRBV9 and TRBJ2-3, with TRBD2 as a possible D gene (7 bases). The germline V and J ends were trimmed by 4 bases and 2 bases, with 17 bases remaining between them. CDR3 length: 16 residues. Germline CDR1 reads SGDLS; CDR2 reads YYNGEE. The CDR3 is CASSLARGAITDTQYF. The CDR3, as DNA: TGTGCCAGCAGCCTTGCTCGGGGGGCTATCACAGATACGCAGTATTTT.

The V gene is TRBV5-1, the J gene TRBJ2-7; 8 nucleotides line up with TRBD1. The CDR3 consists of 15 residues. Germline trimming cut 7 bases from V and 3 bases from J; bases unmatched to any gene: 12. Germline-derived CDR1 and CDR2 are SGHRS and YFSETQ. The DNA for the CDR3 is TGCGCCAGCGGAAGAACAGCCACAGGGGGCTACGAGCAGTACTTC. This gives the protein CASGRTATGGYEQYF.